The 24 T cell receptor beta chains given below trace back to one sample, sequenced in a study of T-cell memory formation after mild COVID-19. TCRdb independently ran MiXCR on the 5' RACE reads; one entry per CDR3 protein. The sample has around 340,000 distinct CDR3 sequences; roughly 15% are singletons. The sample taken for sequencing was PBMCs or a T cell subset sorted from them (not recorded which). The receptors stem from a man aged 18 to 29 who had mild COVID-19 (a few samples of this study predate the infection). Cell type and time point are not known.

The V gene is TRBV5-5, the J gene TRBJ1-2; tentatively, D is TRBD1 (6 bases). The CDR3 is 13 amino acids. Looked up from germline, CDR1 is SGHKS and CDR2 is YYEKEE (reference sequence). V lost 4 bases, J lost 4 bases, and 11 bases lay in between. CDR3 nucleotides: TGTGCCAGCAGCCGAACGGACAGCTATGGCTACACCTTC. This gives the protein CASSRTDSYGYTF.

The sample holds a few counts of this clonotype. This rearrangement joins TRBV7-9 to TRBJ2-7; the D gene is possibly TRBD2 (6 bases). The CDR3 has 14 amino acids. Germline CDR1 is SEHNR and CDR2 is FQNEAQ (reference sequence). Trimming took off 1 base at V and 5 bases at J, with 12 bases between the two ends. DNA for the CDR3: TGTGCCAGCAGCTTAGTCGGGGGTACTCACGAGCAGTACTTC. Its translation is CASSLVGGTHEQYF.

This clonotype was counted ten times or more. The genes are TRBV5-1 and TRBJ2-7; a weak D match, TRBD2 (6 bases). CDR1 is SGHRS and CDR2 is YFSETQ in the germline V gene. Trimming removed 0 bases at V and 2 bases at J, with 9 bases between. CDR3 size: 14 residues. The CDR3 coding sequence is TGCGCCAGCAGCTTGGTACTAGCAGCCTACGAGCAGTACTTC. Amino acid sequence: CASSLVLAAYEQYF.

V usage is TRBV7-2 and J usage is TRBJ2-3; 8 bases are shared with TRBD1. The CDR3 loop spans 15 amino acids. From germline, CDR1 is SGHTA and CDR2 FQGNSA. J was trimmed by 4 bases and V by 5 bases; bases with no gene match: 8. The CDR3 region is CASSPDRVRADTQYF. DNA for the CDR3: TGTGCCAGCAGCCCGGACAGGGTCAGGGCAGATACGCAGTATTTT.

This clonotype has a handful of counts. The V and J genes are TRBV7-2 and TRBJ2-3; D may be TRBD1 (6 bases). CDR3 length equals 13 residues. The ends were cut back, 4 bases at V and 10 bases at J, with 15 bases in the middle. Germline V gives CDR1 SGHTA, CDR2 FQGNSA. The CDR3 nucleotides are TGTGCCAGCAGCTCCCAAGACAGGTTGGCGCAGTATTTT. It yields the protein CASSSQDRLAQYF.

The chain couples TRBV15 to TRBJ1-2; D remains ambiguous. The CDR3 consists of 13 residues. The V and J ends lost 6 bases and 2 bases respectively, with 10 bases between them. The germline gives CDR1 LNHNV, CDR2 YYDKDF (reference sequence). The CDR3 sequence: CATRGLGNYGYTF. CDR3 DNA: TGTGCCACCAGGGGATTAGGAAACTATGGCTACACCTTC.

This clonotype turned up a few times. DNA for the CDR3: TGCGCCAGCAGCTCGGGGACGGAGAACACCGGGGAGCTGTTTTTT. The encoded protein is CASSSGTENTGELFF. The rearrangement links TRBV5-1 to TRBJ2-2; D tentatively reads TRBD1 or TRBD2 (5 bases each). V was clipped by 3 bases and J by 1 base, with 10 bases between them. The CDR3 runs to 15 residues. Germline V gene sequence: CDR1 SGHRS, CDR2 YFSETQ.

The chain is built from TRBV5-1 and TRBJ2-3; possible D gene TRBD1, 8 bases. Germline CDR1 SGHRS, CDR2 YFSETQ. The CDR3 runs to 15 residues. V lost 4 bases, J lost 6 bases, and 18 bases lay in between. CDR3 DNA: TGCGCCAGCAGCCCGAACAGGGGGGGAAGTGATACGCAGTATTTT. Translating gives CASSPNRGGSDTQYF.

This clonotype was counted ten times or more. This chain connects TRBV5-1 to TRBJ2-1; D is uncertain. In germline, CDR1 is SGHRS, CDR2 YFSETQ. This CDR3 region has 15 residues. V was trimmed by 0 bases and J by 0 bases, leaving 7 bases between them. CDR3 amino acids: CASSLGYSSYNEQFF. Written as DNA, the CDR3 is TGCGCCAGCAGCTTGGGATATAGCTCCTACAATGAGCAGTTCTTC.

As to this clonotype: Its ends do not fully match the called genes, so a read error is possible. The chain couples TRBV6-5 to TRBJ2-1, with D possibly being TRBD1 or TRBD2 (5 bases each). In germline, CDR1 is MNHEY, CDR2 SVGAGI. This CDR3 spans 15 amino acids. The CDR3 sequence is CASSHSGTMNNEQFF. The CDR3 DNA is TGTGCCAGCAGTCACTCCGGGACGATGAACAATGAGCAGTTCTTC.

This clonotype occurred a few times. The chain carries TRBV5-4 and TRBJ2-7, with 12 positions matching TRBD1. With V trimmed by 4 bases and J by 7 bases, 6 bases remained unmatched. The CDR3 runs to 14 residues. CDR1 and CDR2 from the germline V gene are SGHNT and YYREEE (reference sequence). Here the CDR3 reads CASSPGTGGREQYF. In DNA, the CDR3 is TGTGCCAGCAGCCCCGGGACAGGGGGCCGGGAGCAGTACTTC.

The V and J genes are TRBV10-3 and TRBJ2-7, with 7 bases aligning to TRBD1. CDR1 and CDR2 (germline): ENHRY, SYGVKD. The CDR3 has 14 residues. J gave up 0 bases and V 10 bases, and 9 bases lay outside the gene matches. As DNA, the CDR3 is TGTGCCACCAGAATGGGACAGAACTCCTACGAGCAGTACTTC. This encodes CATRMGQNSYEQYF.

This clonotype showed up just a few times. The gene calls are TRBV11-2 and TRBJ1-1; D call uncertain. The CDR3 consists of 14 residues. Germline V lookup: CDR1 SGHAT, CDR2 FQNNGV. Trimming removed 8 bases at V and 2 bases at J, with 15 bases between. The CDR3 protein is CASFLSRANTEAFF. The CDR3 DNA reads TGTGCCAGCTTCCTTTCCCGGGCCAACACTGAAGCTTTCTTT.

There are a few counts of this clonotype. The chain uses TRBV7-6 and TRBJ1-4; D call uncertain. V lost 2 bases, J lost 5 bases, and 15 bases lay in between. Per the germline V gene, CDR1 is SGHVS and CDR2 is FNYEAQ. The CDR3 is 16 amino acids. The CDR3 nucleotides read TGTGCCAGCAGCTTAAATCCCCCGGGTGCGAATGAAAAACTGTTTTTT. Amino acids: CASSLNPPGANEKLFF.

There are a few counts of this clonotype. V is TRBV27 and J is TRBJ2-5; TRBD1 matches 12 bases. Trimming cost V 3 bases and J 5 bases; bases outside gene matches: 4. The V gene's germline CDR1 is MNHEY and CDR2 SMNVEV (reference sequence). The CDR3 has 15 amino acids. The CDR3 bases are TGTGCCAGCAGTTTGGGACAGGGGGCTTTGGAGACCCAGTACTTC. Protein sequence: CASSLGQGALETQYF.

This clonotype has only a few counts. The chain combines TRBV28 with TRBJ2-3, with no clear D. V lost 7 bases and J 1 base, leaving 15 bases between the germline ends. The CDR3 runs to 15 residues. In germline, CDR1 is MDHEN, CDR2 SYDVKM. CDR3 protein: CASTIGRAGTDTQYF. CDR3 sequence (DNA): TGTGCCAGCACCATAGGTAGGGCGGGCACAGATACGCAGTATTTT.

The table lists this clonotype with many counts. The rearrangement joins TRBV20-1 to TRBJ2-3; no firm D call. Germline CDR1 reads DFQATT; CDR2 reads SNEGSKA (reference sequence). The CDR3 consists of 14 residues. V was trimmed by 2 bases and J by 5 bases, leaving 14 bases between them. CDR3 protein: CSARTLGLEDTQYF. In nucleotides, the CDR3 is TGCAGTGCTAGAACTCTAGGATTAGAAGATACGCAGTATTTT.

V is TRBV7-2 and J is TRBJ1-2; D remains ambiguous. Germline values: CDR1 SGHTA, CDR2 FQGNSA. V lost 1 base and J 6 bases, leaving 15 bases between the germline ends. This CDR3 has 15 amino acids. The CDR3 coding sequence is TGTGCCAGCAGCTTAGGACCCGAGATGAGCGATGGCTACACCTTC. Protein sequence: CASSLGPEMSDGYTF.

Concerning this clonotype: The junction differs from germline at one of its ends, possibly a read error. The rearrangement uses TRBV5-1 and TRBJ2-3; TRBD2 is a possible D gene (6 bases). The length of the CDR3 is 14 residues. From germline, CDR1 is SGHRS and CDR2 YFSETQ. The chain's CDR3 is CASSLWGGTDTQFF. CDR3 DNA sequence: TGCGCCAGCAGCCTCTGGGGAGGCACAGATACGCAGTTTTTT.

CDR3 region: CASSLPRGRGTQYF. CDR3 in DNA: TGTGCCAGCAGCTTACCGCGGGGGAGGGGTACGCAGTATTTT. The chain is built from TRBV11-2 and TRBJ2-3; 7 bases line up with TRBD2. Trimming cost V 2 bases and J 8 bases; bases outside gene matches: 7. The germline V gene encodes CDR1 SGHAT and CDR2 FQNNGV. This CDR3 comprises 14 residues.

The genes are TRBV5-1 and TRBJ1-1; 9 bases line up with TRBD1. Germline CDR1 and CDR2: SGHRS and YFSETQ. The length of the CDR3 is 17 residues. With 0 bases clipped from V and 1 base from J, the junction kept 7 bases outside the gene matches. The CDR3, as DNA: TGCGCCAGCAGCTTGGTGGACAGGGGCCGGGCGAACACTGAAGCTTTCTTT. This sequence encodes CASSLVDRGRANTEAFF.

Only a few counts were recorded for this clonotype. The chain combines TRBV7-8 with TRBJ2-7; tentative D call: TRBD1 (5 bases). The CDR3 extends over 17 amino acids. V was shortened by 5 bases and J by 2 bases, with 22 bases between the two germline ends. The germline V gene has CDR1 SGHVS and CDR2 FQNEAQ. The chain's CDR3 is CASSPRVGTAGAYEQYV. CDR3 DNA: TGTGCCAGCAGCCCCAGGGTGGGTACAGCCGGCGCCTACGAGCAGTACGTC.

This clonotype has only a few counts. This sequence joins TRBV12-5 and TRBJ2-1; TRBD1 aligns across 10 bases. Trimming removed 2 bases from V and 8 bases from J; junction bases left unmatched: 6. This CDR3 has 15 amino acids. Germline CDR1 and CDR2: LGHNT and FRNRAP. CDR3 DNA sequence: TGTGCTAGTGGTTTGAAGGGACAGGGGATCGATGAGCAGTTCTTC. It encodes CASGLKGQGIDEQFF.

V and J are TRBV11-2 and TRBJ2-7, with 7 bases that match TRBD2. CDR3 size: 14 residues. The germline gives CDR1 SGHAT, CDR2 FQNNGV. The junction had 8 bases not matched to a gene; V was cut back by 5 bases and J by 4 bases. The CDR3 protein is CASSPLTSLYEQYF. The CDR3, as DNA: TGTGCCAGCAGCCCCCTGACTAGCCTTTACGAGCAGTACTTC.